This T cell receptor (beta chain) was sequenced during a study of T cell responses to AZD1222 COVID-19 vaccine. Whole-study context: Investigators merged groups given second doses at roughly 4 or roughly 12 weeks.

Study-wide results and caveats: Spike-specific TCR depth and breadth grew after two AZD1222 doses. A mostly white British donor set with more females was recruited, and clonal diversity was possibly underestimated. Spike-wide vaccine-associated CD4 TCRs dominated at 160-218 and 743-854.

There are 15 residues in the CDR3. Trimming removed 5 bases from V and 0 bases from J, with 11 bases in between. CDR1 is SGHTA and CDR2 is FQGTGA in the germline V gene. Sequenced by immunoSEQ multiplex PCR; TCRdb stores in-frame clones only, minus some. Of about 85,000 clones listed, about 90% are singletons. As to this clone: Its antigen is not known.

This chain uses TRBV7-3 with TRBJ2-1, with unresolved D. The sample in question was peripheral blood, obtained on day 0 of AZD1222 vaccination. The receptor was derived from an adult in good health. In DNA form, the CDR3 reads TGTGCCAGCAGCACAGACCCGAGCTCCTACAATGAGCAGTTCTTC. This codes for CASSTDPSSYNEQFF.